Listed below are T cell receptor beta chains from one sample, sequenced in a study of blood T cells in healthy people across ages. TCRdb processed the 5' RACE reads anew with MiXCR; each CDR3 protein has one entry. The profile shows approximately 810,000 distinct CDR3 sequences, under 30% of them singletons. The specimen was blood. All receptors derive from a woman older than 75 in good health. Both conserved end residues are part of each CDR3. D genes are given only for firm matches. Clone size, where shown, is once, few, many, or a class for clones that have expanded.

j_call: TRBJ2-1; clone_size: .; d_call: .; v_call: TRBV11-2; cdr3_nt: TGTGTCAGCAGCCCTCCGGGACGGAATACTGGGCAGTTCTTC; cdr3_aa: CVSSPPGRNTGQFF
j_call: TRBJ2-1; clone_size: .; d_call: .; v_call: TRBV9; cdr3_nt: TGTGCCAGCAGCGTAGAAAGGACAGCAAACCATGAGCAGTTCTTC; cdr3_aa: CASSVERTANHEQFF
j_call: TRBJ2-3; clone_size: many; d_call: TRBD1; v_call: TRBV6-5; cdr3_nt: TGTGCCAGCAGTCGGGACAGGGGGTTAGATACGCAGTATTTT; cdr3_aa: CASSRDRGLDTQYF
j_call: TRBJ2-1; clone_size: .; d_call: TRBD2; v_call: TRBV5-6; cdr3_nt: TGTGCCAGCAGCCCGGGGGGGAGAGGGGCTAACAATGAGCAGTTCTTC; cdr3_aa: CASSPGGRGANNEQFF
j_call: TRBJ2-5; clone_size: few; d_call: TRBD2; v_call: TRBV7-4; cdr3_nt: TGTGCCAGCAGCAAACTAGCGGGGGAAGAGACCCAGTACTTC; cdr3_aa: CASSKLAGEETQYF
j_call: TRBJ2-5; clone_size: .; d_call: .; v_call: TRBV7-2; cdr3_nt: TGTGCCAGCAGTTTAGAGTGGCTAGCTGAGCAGTACTTC; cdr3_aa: CASSLEWLAEQYF
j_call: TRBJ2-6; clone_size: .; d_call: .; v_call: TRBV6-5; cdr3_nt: TGTGCCAGCAGTTACGGGCGGATCTCTGGGGCCAACGTCCTGACTTTC; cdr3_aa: CASSYGRISGANVLTF
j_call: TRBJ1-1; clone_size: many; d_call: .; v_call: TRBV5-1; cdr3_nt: TGCGCCAGCAGCTTGGGGTACAGGCCCTCATCCCCTCTGAACACTGAAGCTTTCTTT; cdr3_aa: CASSLGYRPSSPLNTEAFF
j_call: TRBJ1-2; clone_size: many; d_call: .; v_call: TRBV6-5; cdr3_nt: TGTGCCAGCAGTTCCGTACAGTCTAACTATGGCTACACCTTC; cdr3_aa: CASSSVQSNYGYTF
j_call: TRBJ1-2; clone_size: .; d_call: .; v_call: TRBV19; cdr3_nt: TGTGCCAGTAGTGCAGGGGAAAAGAACTATGGCTACACCTTC; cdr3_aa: CASSAGEKNYGYTF
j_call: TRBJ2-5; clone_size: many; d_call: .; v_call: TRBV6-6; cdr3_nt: TGTGCCAGCAGCCGGCTTGGGGGTCGGGGCGCGGAGACCCAGTACTTC; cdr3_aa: CASSRLGGRGAETQYF
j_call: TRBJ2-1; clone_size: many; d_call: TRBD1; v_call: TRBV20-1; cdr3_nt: TGCAGTGCTAGGGACAGGGAGAAAAGCTCCTACAATGAGCAGTTCTTC; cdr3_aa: CSARDREKSSYNEQFF
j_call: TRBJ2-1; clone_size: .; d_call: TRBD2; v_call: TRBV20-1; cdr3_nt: TGCAGTGCTATGTATAGCGGGGGGCCTAGCTCCTACAATGAGCAGTTCTTC; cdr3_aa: CSAMYSGGPSSYNEQFF
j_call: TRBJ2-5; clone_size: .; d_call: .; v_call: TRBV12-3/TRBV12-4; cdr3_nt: TGTGCCAGCGGTATTCTCCTAAGGGGCCGCGAACAGTACTTC; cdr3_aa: CASGILLRGREQYF
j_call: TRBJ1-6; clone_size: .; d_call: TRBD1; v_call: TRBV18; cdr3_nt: TGTGCCAGCTCACCAAGGGGGCTTAGATCACCCCTCCACTTT; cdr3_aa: CASSPRGLRSPLHF
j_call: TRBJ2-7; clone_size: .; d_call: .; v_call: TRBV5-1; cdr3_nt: TGCGCCAGCAGCGCGCGGAGGGAGGTCCAGTACTTC; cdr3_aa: CASSARREVQYF
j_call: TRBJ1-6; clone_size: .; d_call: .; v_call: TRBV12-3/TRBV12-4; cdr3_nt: TGTGTCAGCAGTCGGGACCGGAATTCACCCCCCCACTTT; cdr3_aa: CVSSRDRNSPPHF
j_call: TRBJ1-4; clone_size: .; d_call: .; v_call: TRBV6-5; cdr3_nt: TGTGCCAGCAGTTACTCCGGGTCCAATGAAAAACTGTTTTTT; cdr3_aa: CASSYSGSNEKLFF
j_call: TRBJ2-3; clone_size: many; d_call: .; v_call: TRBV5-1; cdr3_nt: TGCGCCAGCAGCTTTAGGCTAGCTGGAGAAAACACAGATACGCAGTATTTT; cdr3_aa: CASSFRLAGENTDTQYF
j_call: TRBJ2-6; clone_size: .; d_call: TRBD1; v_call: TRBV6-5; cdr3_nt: TGTGTCAGCGCGGACAGGGGGTTATCTGGGGCCAACGTCCTGACTTTC; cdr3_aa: CVSADRGLSGANVLTF
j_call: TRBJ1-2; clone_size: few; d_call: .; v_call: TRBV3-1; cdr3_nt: TGTGCCAGCAGCCCCCTCTCAGGAGCTGGCTACACCTTC; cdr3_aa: CASSPLSGAGYTF
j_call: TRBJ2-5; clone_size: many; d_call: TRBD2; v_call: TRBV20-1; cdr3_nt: TGCAGTGCTCCGACTAGCGGGGAAGAGACCCAGTACTTC; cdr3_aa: CSAPTSGEETQYF
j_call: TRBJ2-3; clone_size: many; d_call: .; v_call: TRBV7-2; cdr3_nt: TGTGCCAGCAGCCTTAGGGCCGACCTTCCACAGGATACGCAGTATTTT; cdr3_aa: CASSLRADLPQDTQYF
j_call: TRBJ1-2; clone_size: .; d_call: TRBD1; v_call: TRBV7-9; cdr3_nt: TGTGCCAGCAGCAATCAGGGGGCCGCTTATGGCTACACCTTC; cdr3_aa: CASSNQGAAYGYTF
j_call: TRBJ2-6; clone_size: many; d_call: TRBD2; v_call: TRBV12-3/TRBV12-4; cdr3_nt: TGTGCCAGCAGTTTTCAGTCCGGTGGGAGGGCGGCTGGGGCCAACGTCCTGACTTTC; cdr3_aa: CASSFQSGGRAAGANVLTF
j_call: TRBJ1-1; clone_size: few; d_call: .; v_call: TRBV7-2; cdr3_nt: TGTGCCAGCAGCGGGGAAGGGCGTTCAGGGGAAGCTTTCTTT; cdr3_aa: CASSGEGRSGEAFF
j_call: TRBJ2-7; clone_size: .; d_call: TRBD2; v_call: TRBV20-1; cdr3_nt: TGCAGTGCTAGCGAGACTAGCGGGAGTAAAACCTCCTACGAGCAGTACTTC; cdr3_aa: CSASETSGSKTSYEQYF
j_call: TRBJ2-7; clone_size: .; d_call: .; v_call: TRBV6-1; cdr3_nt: TGTGCCAGCATGCCACCGGGGGTACTCTACGAGCAGTACTTC; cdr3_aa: CASMPPGVLYEQYF
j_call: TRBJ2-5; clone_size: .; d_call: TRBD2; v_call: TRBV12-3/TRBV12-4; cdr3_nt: TGTGCCAGCAGTTTTGCGGGAGGAACGGGGACCCAGTACTTC; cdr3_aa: CASSFAGGTGTQYF